The 26 T cell receptor beta chains listed next were all sequenced from one sample in a study of cytotoxic CD8 clonotypes in ibrutinib-treated CLL. Using immunoSEQ multiplex PCR, the repertoire was profiled, and TCRdb retains in-frame clones only, with some absent. The sample has about 160,000 clones, more than 75% seen once; the top ten hold over 2%. The sample was PBMCs, taken after 12 months of ibrutinib treatment. The source of these receptors is a human donor with chronic lymphocytic leukemia.

For the CDR3, the DNA is TGTGCCAGCAGAGGACTAGCGGGAGGTCCGAACACCGGGGAGCTGTTTTTT. Amino acid sequence: CASRGLAGGPNTGELFF. J is TRBJ2-2 and V is TRBV7-9, with TRBD2 matching 14 bases. The CDR3 spans 17 residues. Germline V gives CDR1 SEHNR, CDR2 FQNEAQ (reference sequence). The ends lost 6 bases at V and 0 bases at J; junction bases unmatched: 3.

The V gene is TRBV2, the J gene TRBJ1-2, with 7 bases matching TRBD1. The CDR3 length is 15 residues. CDR1 is SNHLY and CDR2 is FYNNEI in the germline V gene. Trimming took 6 bases from V and 0 from J; bases not matched to a gene: 7. This CDR3 reads CASRGQGDTNYGYTF. CDR3 sequence (DNA): TGTGCCAGCAGGGGGCAGGGGGATACTAACTATGGCTACACCTTC.

This clone was seen more than once but under ten times. CDR3 nucleotide sequence: TGCGCCAGCAGCCCGGCTTCGGTTGCCGGGGTGTCACCCCTCCACTTT. Amino acid sequence: CASSPASVAGVSPLHF. This sequence joins TRBV5-1 and TRBJ1-6; D is undetermined. V dropped 4 bases and J dropped 10 bases, with 21 bases sitting between them. Germline lookup yields CDR1 SGHRS and CDR2 YFSETQ. CDR3 length equals 16 residues.

The table lists this clone with many counts. The V call is TRBV28, the J call TRBJ2-7; 11 bases are a match to TRBD2. V lost 4 bases, J lost 0 bases, and 2 bases stayed unmatched. The length of the CDR3 is 15 residues. Germline-derived CDR1 and CDR2 are MDHEN and SYDVKM. The CDR3 DNA reads as TGTGCCAGCAGTTCAACTAGCGGGGGCTCCTACGAGCAGTACTTC. It specifies CASSSTSGGSYEQYF.

The genes are TRBV7-2 and TRBJ1-1; a possible D gene is TRBD1 (6 bases). The length of the CDR3 is 14 residues. The germline V and J ends were trimmed by 8 bases and 2 bases, with 15 bases remaining between them. Germline CDR1 is SGHTA and CDR2 is FQGNSA. The CDR3 spells CASRISGVNTEAFF. In DNA form, the CDR3 reads TGTGCCAGCCGGATATCAGGGGTCAACACTGAAGCTTTCTTT.

The genes are TRBV7-9 and TRBJ2-1, with unresolved D. The CDR3 covers 15 residues. Germline V lookup: CDR1 SEHNR, CDR2 FQNEAQ (reference sequence). Trimming cost V 2 bases and J 3 bases, with 11 bases left between them. CDR3: CASSLRLPVYNEQFF. DNA of the CDR3: TGTGCCAGCAGCTTAAGACTCCCGGTCTACAATGAGCAGTTCTTC.

This clone has more than one count but fewer than ten. The chain joins TRBV7-8 to TRBJ2-3; D tentatively reads TRBD1 or TRBD2 (5 bases each). Deletions cut 5 bases from V and 3 bases from J, with 18 bases between. Germline V lookup: CDR1 SGHVS, CDR2 FQNEAQ. The length of the CDR3 is 16 residues. CDR3 region: CASSQRGAGGTDTQYF. The CDR3 nucleotides are TGTGCCAGCAGCCAGAGGGGAGCAGGTGGTACAGATACGCAGTATTTT.

The chain links TRBV4-1 to TRBJ1-5; D ambiguous. The CDR3 runs 12 residues. Per germline, CDR1 MGHRA and CDR2 YSYEKL. Trimming removed 2 bases at V and 7 bases at J, with 6 bases between. CDR3 protein: CASSQTNQPQHF. CDR3 nucleotide sequence: TGCGCCAGCAGCCAAACAAACCAGCCCCAGCATTTT.

The gene calls are TRBV25-1 and TRBJ1-4; tentative D call: TRBD1 (5 bases). This CDR3 region has 14 residues. The germline V gene has CDR1 MGHDK and CDR2 SYGVNS. V lost 5 bases and J lost 8, with 15 bases in between. This CDR3 reads CASSRPQGGEKLFF. The CDR3 DNA reads as TGTGCCAGCAGTCGTCCCCAGGGTGGAGAAAAACTGTTTTTT.

This chain links TRBV27 with TRBJ2-1; 7 positions match TRBD1. The CDR3 runs 12 residues. Trimming took 4 bases from V and 10 from J; bases not matched to a gene: 4. CDR1 is MNHEY, CDR2 SMNVEV, per germline (reference sequence). The CDR3 nucleotides are TGTGCCAGCAGTTCTAGGGGGCTCGAGCAGTTCTTC. Encoded protein: CASSSRGLEQFF.

The CDR3 region is CAISARTGGDTGELFF. The CDR3 bases are TGTGCCATCAGTGCGAGGACAGGGGGCGACACCGGGGAGCTGTTTTTT. The chain couples TRBV10-3 to TRBJ2-2; 11 bases are a match to TRBD1. This CDR3 contains 16 residues. Germline loops: CDR1 ENHRY, CDR2 SYGVKD. Trimming at V came to 4 bases and at J to 3 bases, leaving 4 bases not matched to a gene.

The genes are TRBV4-3 and TRBJ2-3, with D possibly matching TRBD2 (6 bases). This CDR3 comprises 16 residues. V lost 0 bases and J 4 bases, leaving 14 bases between the germline ends. From germline, CDR1 is LGHNA and CDR2 YSLEER. CDR3: CASSQDLGREADTQYF. The CDR3 DNA reads as TGCGCCAGCAGCCAAGATCTCGGGCGGGAAGCAGATACGCAGTATTTT.

The V gene is TRBV28, the J gene TRBJ2-1, with D perhaps TRBD2 (6 bases). V gave up 6 bases and J gave up 8 bases, with 14 bases separating them. Germline CDR1 reads MDHEN; CDR2 reads SYDVKM. CDR3 size: 13 residues. In nucleotides, the CDR3 is TGTGCCAGCAGGTGGAGGGAGCTTCATGAGCAGTTCTTC. The encoded protein is CASRWRELHEQFF.

The chain is built from TRBV6-5 and TRBJ2-1; TRBD2 matches at 10 bases. The CDR3 totals 12 residues. The trim removed 5 bases at V and 14 bases at J, leaving 6 bases unmatched. Germline V lookup: CDR1 MNHEY, CDR2 SVGAGI. CDR3 sequence: CASSRTSGREFF. For the CDR3, the DNA is TGTGCCAGCAGTCGGACTAGCGGCCGGGAGTTCTTC.

This chain uses TRBV19 with TRBJ2-7; possible D gene TRBD2, 5 bases. Germline V gene lookup returns CDR1 LNHDA and CDR2 SQIVND (reference sequence). Trimming pared 4 bases from V and 0 bases from J, leaving 16 bases between. This CDR3 is built from 16 residues. CDR3 DNA sequence: TGTGCCAGTAGTACGGACTCCGGACTTTCCTCCTACGAGCAGTACTTC. It specifies CASSTDSGLSSYEQYF.

This clone was counted only a few times. The V gene is TRBV7-9, the J gene TRBJ1-2; maybe TRBD1 (5 bases). Trimming shortened V by 5 bases and J by 6 bases, and 19 bases separated the two germline ends. The CDR3 consists of 15 residues. CDR1 and CDR2 from the germline V gene are SEHNR and FQNEAQ (reference sequence). The CDR3 DNA sequence: TGTGCCAGCAGCCAAACCCTGGGACGCGGCGATGGCTACACCTTC. Protein product: CASSQTLGRGDGYTF. Filled out from reference TRBV7-9 and TRBJ1-2, the complete variable domain reads DTGVSQNPRHKITKRGQNVTFRCDPISEHNRLYWYRQTLGQGPEFLTYFQNEAQLEKSRLLSDRFSAERPKGSFSTLEIQRTEQGDSAMYLCASSQTLGRGDGYTFGSGTRLTVV.

This sequence joins TRBV28 and TRBJ2-5, with a weak D call TRBD2 (5 bases). The CDR3 sequence is 14 residues long. Germline CDR1 reads MDHEN; CDR2 reads SYDVKM. The ends were cut back, 6 bases at V and 5 bases at J, with 16 bases in the middle. CDR3 DNA: TGTGCCAGCAGCCCCGGGAATCTGGGGGAGACCCAGTACTTC. Translated: CASSPGNLGETQYF.

The table lists this clone with a few counts. The chain recombines TRBV7-2 with TRBJ2-6, with D possibly matching TRBD1 (5 bases). The CDR3 runs 16 residues. Germline CDR1 and CDR2: SGHTA and FQGNSA. Trimming took off 3 bases at V and 1 base at J, with 10 bases between the two ends. This CDR3 reads CASSFVTGSGANVLTF. The CDR3, as DNA: TGTGCCAGCAGCTTCGTTACAGGTTCTGGGGCCAACGTCCTGACTTTC.

This clone was found once. The gene calls are TRBV9 and TRBJ1-3; maybe TRBD1 (5 bases). Germline CDR1 and CDR2: SGDLS and YYNGEE. Trimming cost V 0 bases and J 4 bases, with 11 bases left between them. This CDR3 is built from 15 residues. CDR3 in amino acids: CASSVAGSGGNTIYF. CDR3 coding DNA: TGTGCCAGCAGCGTAGCCGGGTCAGGGGGAAACACCATATATTTT.

The chain links TRBV4-1 to TRBJ1-3, with 7 nucleotides matching TRBD1. This CDR3 region has 20 residues. CDR1 and CDR2 from the germline V gene are MGHRA and YSYEKL. J gave up 0 bases and V 1 base, and 15 bases lay outside the gene matches. For the CDR3, the DNA is TGCGCCAGCAGCCAAGCCACCGACAGGGCCTTCCTCTCCTCTGGAAACACCATATATTTT. This codes for CASSQATDRAFLSSGNTIYF.

The chain joins TRBV18 to TRBJ2-3; 7 bases fit TRBD2. CDR1 KGHSH and CDR2 LQKENI come from the germline V gene. This CDR3 spans 15 amino acids. Trimming cost V 7 bases and J 6 bases; bases outside gene matches: 13. The CDR3 sequence: CASCGGGTLMDTQYF. The CDR3 DNA follows: TGTGCCAGCTGCGGCGGGGGTACTTTGATGGATACGCAGTATTTT. Full variable domain (rest looked up from reference TRBV18 and TRBJ2-3): NAGVMQNPRHLVRRRGQEARLRCSPMKGHSHVYWYRQLPEEGLKFMVYLQKENIIDESGMPKERFSAEFPKEGPSILRIQQVVRGDSAAYFCASCGGGTLMDTQYFGPGTRLTVL.

This clone was counted a single time. V and J are TRBV27 and TRBJ1-2; D is uncertain. Trimming removed 3 bases at V and 0 bases at J, with 11 bases between. The CDR3 is made up of 15 amino acids. The germline gives CDR1 MNHEY, CDR2 SMNVEV (reference sequence). DNA for the CDR3: TGTGCCAGCAGTTTTTTAAGAGGAGCTAACTATGGCTACACCTTC. Residues: CASSFLRGANYGYTF.

The chain recombines TRBV6-1 with TRBJ1-3; D may be TRBD1 (6 bases). The CDR3 is 17 residues long. V lost 1 base, J lost 4 bases, and 17 bases lay in between. Germline CDR1 MNHNS, CDR2 SASEGT. For the CDR3, the DNA is TGTGCCAGCAGTGAAGAGATTGGGGGGGCGCCCGGAAACACCATATATTTT. Amino acid sequence: CASSEEIGGAPGNTIYF.

This clone was seen a few times. V is TRBV28 and J is TRBJ2-7; TRBD1 matches 8 bases. The CDR3 extends over 14 amino acids. Germline V CDR1 and CDR2: MDHEN, SYDVKM. V lost 8 bases to trimming and J lost 3 bases; unmatched junction nucleotides: 9. CDR3 DNA sequence: TGTGCCAGCGGGTCGGTGGGACAGGTCTACGAGCAGTACTTC. As protein: CASGSVGQVYEQYF.

Only a few counts were recorded for this clone. Other nucleotide sequences in the sample specify the same CDR3. This chain connects TRBV18 to TRBJ2-1; D ambiguous. This CDR3 region has 16 residues. Deletions cut 0 bases from V and 0 bases from J, with 9 bases between. Per germline, CDR1 KGHSH and CDR2 LQKENI. As DNA, the CDR3 is TGTGCCAGCTCACCACCCGGCGGAAGCTCCTACAATGAGCAGTTCTTC. Its protein is CASSPPGGSSYNEQFF.

J is TRBJ1-1 and V is TRBV5-1; D is uncertain. V gave up 0 bases and J gave up 0 bases, with 9 bases separating them. The CDR3 is 15 amino acids. Germline lookup yields CDR1 SGHRS and CDR2 YFSETQ. CDR3 amino acids: CASSLVSGVNTEAFF. CDR3 DNA sequence: TGCGCCAGCAGCTTGGTATCCGGGGTGAACACTGAAGCTTTCTTT. The variable domain in full, with the rest retrieved from reference TRBV5-1 and TRBJ1-1, is KAGVTQTPRYLIKTRGQQVTLSCSPISGHRSVSWYQQTPGQGLQFLFEYFSETQRNKGNFPGRFSGRQFSNSRSEMNVSTLELGDSALYLCASSLVSGVNTEAFFGQGTRLTVV.